The source of this T cell receptor beta chain is a study of T cell repertoires in aging, cancer and after chemotherapy (dated by TCRdb to between 2018 and 2021). For the study in its entirety: Six donor age groups were covered, ranging from 30 or younger up to 70 or older, and each group contained at least three individuals. In the solid tumor group, the paired samples taken before and after chemotherapy came from brain tumor (glioblastoma) patients given temozolomide-based therapy. Roughly 9 million TCR reads were contained in the full dataset. To examine immunoaging and T cell reconstitution after chemotherapy, the study profiled TCR beta repertoires in peripheral blood from healthy donors and cancer patients. Alongside approximately 97 healthy donors serving as a reference group, the cohort included approximately 220 cancer patients, of whom some 91 had hematological cancers and fewer than 130 had solid cancers.

Rearranged TRB sequences spanning V, D and J segments were amplified by multiplex touch-down PCR using a mixed TRB-A/B primer pool. Illumina adapters and sample indices were added to the amplicons in two consecutive PCR reactions performed with Phusion HS II polymerase. The amplicons were purified from gel with the NucleoSpin Gel and PCR Clean-up kit and then assessed with Qubit and an Agilent 2100 Bioanalyzer. Libraries were sequenced on an Illumina MiSeq using 600-cycle, single-indexed, paired-end runs. Turning to the authors' computational methods: Processing of the TRB sequences was carried out with MiXCR versions 2.12 and 3.0.5. A clone was defined as each unique CDR3 nucleotide sequence, and only productive sequences supported by at least two reads were kept. The repertoire metrics were Shannon diversity, evenness, clonality (defined as one minus evenness), and alpha-parameterized diversity profiles covering alpha 0 to 5. Generation probabilities of clones in paired pre- and post-chemotherapy samples were computed with the IGoR algorithm. TCRdb reprocessing: public reads trimmed at Q25 with fastp, clones called with MiXCR, in-frame beta chains kept. Each record represents a unique CDR3 protein, reported with the most common genes and DNA among its rows. Here the V and J calls rest on TCRdb's processing, not on the authors' analysis. Across this sample there are 1,200 or so distinct CDR3 sequences, with 20% to 30% seen only once. The ten biggest clones cover around 15% of the sample.

Genomic DNA extracted from peripheral blood, rather than sorted cells or RNA, was used as the source for amplification of TCR beta rearrangements. The sample holds one count of this clonotype. The antigen this receptor binds is unknown. No quality values exist for individual bases; no much larger clone is one base distant. One read yields weak evidence. Overall study outcomes, separate from this receptor: In healthy donors, the drop in TCR diversity with age came mainly from a loss of richness, whereas in cancer patients a loss of evenness also played a part. Untreated patients with hematological or solid cancers showed significantly lower blood TCR diversity and higher clonality than age-matched healthy donors. An increase in median generation probability over the chemotherapy interval was observed in both cancer cohorts, suggesting that the repertoire was reconstituted through rebound thymic output. It was noted by the authors that conclusions about immunological memory after chemotherapy cannot be drawn from the repertoire data.

Including the terminal cysteine and phenylalanine, the CDR3 comprises 14 residues. The retained sequence is limited to the CDR3, 42 bases, with the frame set at the first base. V is shortened by 8 bases, J by 2 bases, and the region joining them spans 12 bases. CDR1 LNHDA and CDR2 SQIVND were looked up in the germline V gene (reference sequence). The TCR sequence derives from a human donor with a solid tumor. This sequence uses TRBV19 and TRBJ2-2; no D gene can be assigned with confidence. The sample taken for sequencing was blood. The bases read TGTGCCAGTCGATGGAACAGTAACACCGGGGAGCTGTTTTTT. The resulting protein is CASRWNSNTGELFF. Where the CDR3 stops, the reference TRBV19 and TRBJ2-2 genes take over; the full variable domain is DGGITQSPKYLFRKEGQNVTLSCEQNLNHDAMYWYRQDPGQGLRLIYYSQIVNDFQKGDIAEGYSVSREKKESFPLTVTSAQKNPTAFYLCASRWNSNTGELFFGEGSRLTVL.